This T cell receptor (beta chain) is drawn from a study of shared clonotypes between healthy human individuals (TCRdb year 2020). Notes on the research overall: A couple of women and three men aged 18 to 49 years were included in the cohort. For each donor, CD4 naive and CD4 memory were each given three plates, CD8 naive was given two plates, and CD8 memory was given one plate. The study deeply sequenced blood TCR repertoires of roughly five healthy adults to estimate repertoire size and the extent of clonotype sharing between individuals. Different laboratories and diverse techniques were used to prepare libraries and sequence TCR repertoires, to increase sequencing depth and limit assay-specific biases. Leukapheresis yielded between about 0.94 and 10 billion PBMCs per donor. The research as a whole found: Based on pairwise subsampling, the degree of clonotype sharing among donors was expected to be affected by sequencing depth. Compared with non-shared clonotypes, the clonotypes found in all four sorted-subset donors had higher generation probabilities. Even with the large sequencing depth, rarefaction of the sorted-subset datasets indicated that sequencing was incomplete. Sampling was restricted to blood, and TCR repertoires in tissues likely differ from the TCR repertoires found in blood. Larger estimated clonotype richness was generally found for naive subsets than for memory subsets. The genetic and exposure-history diversity represented was limited by the small number of donors. When four donors were compared, the shared fraction of clonotypes was 5% to 6.5% for naive CD4, over 3% for naive CD8, roughly 2.5% for memory CD4, and 0.35% to 0.4% for memory CD8.

From its cysteine to its phenylalanine, the CDR3 spans 14 amino acids. Just CDR3 DNA is preserved here, 42 bases in frame from base 1. CDR1 is given as SNHLY and CDR2 as FYNNEI, both from the germline V gene. Trimming takes 6 bases off V and 4 bases off J; junction bases not matched to a gene: 4. Turning to this clone: Its target antigen remains unknown. Qualities for individual bases were not recorded, and no much larger clone is one base off. The sample holds other DNA sequences that translate to the same CDR3.

Using the deep immunoSEQ assay, TCR CDR3 regions were amplified from genomic DNA by multiplex PCR. Extracted genomic DNA from each cell subset was spread evenly across all wells of several immunoSEQ 96-well plates, with each plate serving as a replicate. For sorted subsets, each replicate PCR was loaded with approximately 200 ng genomic DNA, equivalent to 30,000 or so T cell genomes. The purified libraries were quantified using a Qubit 3.0 fluorometer, sized with a Bioanalyzer 2100, and then quantified again using the KAPA Library Quantification kit. Every immunoSEQ 96-well plate was sequenced on a dedicated single-read 150-cycle Illumina NextSeq 550 flow cell. The paper's data handling went like this. Because only junctional sequences without quality scores were contained in the immunoSEQ output, filtering matching that applied to full-length reads could not be performed. Sequences were annotated with PyIR, a Python wrapper for IgBLAST v1.9, and V/J genes and CDR3 were assigned using IMGT germline references. Any read was removed if the V/J assignment was weak (E-value above 1e-6), the CDR3 was missing, or the read contained stop codons, out-of-frame junctions, or ambiguous translated residues. V3J clonotypes were defined as sequences sharing an identical inferred V gene, J gene, and CDR3 amino acid sequence. Percentage overlap between repertoires was calculated by dividing the number of shared unique clonotypes by the size of the smaller repertoire. Three approaches were used to assess repertoire richness: RTK rarefaction, the Chao1 estimator, and Recon v2.1 estimates of unobserved clonotypes. Generation probabilities were computed with OLGA for all TCRbeta clonotypes obtained by the gDNA method from a handful of donors. Sourced from immuneACCESS, this table was stored by TCRdb with only in-frame sequences that have V and J called. A share of the clones is absent; for the studies checked, an unresolved V gene accounts for under half, and the remainder has no known explanation. V, J and clone size were drawn from that table, and D and trimming were deduced from the DNA. The sample table lists 600,000 to 750,000 clones, 72% of them with a count of one. The ten largest make up around 1.8% of the sample.

The donors were healthy, HIV-negative adults who had no recently reported acute infections or vaccinations. Every donor was a Caucasian adult living in Nashville, Tennessee, USA. CD4+ T cells were enriched by magnetic negative selection, after which naive cells were positively selected on CD45RA and the negative fraction was taken as the memory subset. After blood collection by leukapheresis, PBMCs were isolated using Ficoll-Histopaque density gradient centrifugation and then cryopreserved in the vapor phase of liquid nitrogen. Analytical flow cytometry was used to check the purity and quantity of each magnetically sorted T cell population. From each sorted fraction, genomic DNA was isolated and quantified by UV absorbance on a Nanodrop 2000c.

The V and J genes are TRBV2 and TRBJ2-2; TRBD1 agrees with 8 junctional bases. Sequencing input: memory CD4+ T cells sorted from blood. In the paper's terms, the cell subset or site label means: CD45RA-negative fraction. This sequence originates from a woman aged 25-40 years in good health. This receptor has the CDR3 CASSYTGGTGELFF. The nucleotides are TGTGCCAGCAGCTACACAGGGGGCACCGGGGAGCTGTTTTTT.